Listed here are 32 T cell receptor beta chains from one sample, sequenced in a study of control samples from healthy donors and cancer patients (dated by TCRdb to 2020 to 2021). The library was prepared using the immunoSEQ multiplex PCR assay. In its TCRdb copy, this immuneACCESS table keeps in-frame sequences only and misses some clones. Where compared with another copy, unresolved V genes explain less than half of these, and the others have no known cause. This sample comprises some 77,000 clones, about 89% of them detected only once. The ten most abundant clones make up 7.5% to 8% of the sample. Sequenced input: blood. The receptors were gathered from a woman aged 55-69 years in good health.

V is TRBV18 and J is TRBJ1-1; a possible D gene is TRBD1 (5 bases). V was cut by 6 bases and J by 1 base, with 18 bases left in between. Per the germline V gene, CDR1 is KGHSH and CDR2 is LQKENI. The CDR3 contains 16 residues. For the CDR3, the DNA is TGTGCCAGCTCCCGAGTTTTGGGACGGACGAACACTGAAGCTTTCTTT. Residues: CASSRVLGRTNTEAFF. The full variable domain, its missing parts supplied by reference TRBV18 and TRBJ1-1, is NAGVMQNPRHLVRRRGQEARLRCSPMKGHSHVYWYRQLPEEGLKFMVYLQKENIIDESGMPKERFSAEFPKEGPSILRIQQVVRGDSAAYFCASSRVLGRTNTEAFFGQGTRLTVV.

This chain connects TRBV28 to TRBJ2-1, with 9 bases identical to TRBD1. Germline V gene lookup returns CDR1 MDHEN and CDR2 SYDVKM. Unmatched junction bases numbered 11, after V lost 5 bases and J lost 9 bases. The CDR3 covers 15 residues. The CDR3 DNA reads TGTGCCAGCAGTATGGCCGACAGGGGGTTTCGTGAGCAGTTCTTC. It specifies CASSMADRGFREQFF.

The V call is TRBV5-6, the J call TRBJ2-5; no definite D call. Per germline, CDR1 SGHDT and CDR2 YYEEEE. The CDR3 spans 15 residues. With 1 base removed from V and 6 bases from J, the gap between germline ends came to 16 bases. The CDR3 sequence: CASSLTRNFQQTQYF. The DNA of the CDR3 is TGTGCCAGCAGCTTGACGAGGAACTTTCAACAGACCCAGTACTTC. Supplemented by reference TRBV5-6 and TRBJ2-5, the full variable domain reads DAGVTQSPTHLIKTRGQQVTLRCSPKSGHDTVSWYQQALGQGPQFIFQYYEEEERQRGNFPDRFSGHQFPNYSSELNVNALLLGDSALYLCASSLTRNFQQTQYFGPGTRLLVL.

This chain connects TRBV6-2 or TRBV6-3 to TRBJ1-6; tentatively, D is TRBD1 (5 bases). V gave up 6 bases and J gave up 7 bases, with 13 bases separating them. Germline V lookup: CDR1 MNHEY, CDR2 SVGEGT. The CDR3 is 14 amino acids. As DNA, the CDR3 is TGTGCCAGCAGCTTGCGGGGCGAAAATTCACCCCTCCACTTT. Protein sequence: CASSLRGENSPLHF.

The chain uses TRBV5-1 and TRBJ2-3; 11 positions match TRBD1. J was trimmed by 5 bases and V by 5 bases; bases with no gene match: 7. The CDR3 has 15 amino acids. CDR1 SGHRS and CDR2 YFSETQ come from the germline V gene. This chain's CDR3 is CASRQGQGDRDTQYF. DNA of the CDR3: TGCGCCAGCAGACAGGGACAGGGGGATCGAGATACGCAGTATTTT.

This clone was seen once. This chain uses TRBV5-1 with TRBJ2-7, with D possibly TRBD1 on 5 matching bases. The CDR3 totals 12 residues. Germline CDR1 reads SGHRS; CDR2 reads YFSETQ. Trimming took 4 bases from V and 3 from J, leaving 8 bases between them. The CDR3 bases are TGCGCCAGCAGCGCAGGACACTACGAGCAGTACTTC. Translated: CASSAGHYEQYF.

The chain combines TRBV5-4 with TRBJ2-5; D is unresolved. CDR3 length: 14 residues. Germline V gene sequence: CDR1 SGHNT, CDR2 YYREEE (reference sequence). With 5 bases removed from V and 5 bases from J, the gap between germline ends came to 16 bases. As DNA, the CDR3 is TGTGCCAGCAGGGGTCGGCAGGATGGGGAGACCCAGTACTTC. Its protein is CASRGRQDGETQYF.

This clone was found once. The chain joins TRBV5-1 to TRBJ1-2; 8 bases align to TRBD1. CDR3 size: 14 residues. Germline loops: CDR1 SGHRS, CDR2 YFSETQ. The V gene end was trimmed by 0 bases and the J gene end by 7 bases; junction bases not matched to a gene: 5. CDR3 coding DNA: TGCGCCAGCAGCTTGGACGGGACAGGCGGTGGCTACACCTTC. Protein sequence: CASSLDGTGGGYTF. The variable domain in full, completed from reference TRBV5-1 and TRBJ1-2, reads KAGVTQTPRYLIKTRGQQVTLSCSPISGHRSVSWYQQTPGQGLQFLFEYFSETQRNKGNFPGRFSGRQFSNSRSEMNVSTLELGDSALYLCASSLDGTGGGYTFGSGTRLTVV.

This clone has more than one count but fewer than ten. This rearrangement joins TRBV5-1 to TRBJ1-1; TRBD1 is a possible D gene (6 bases). Trimming cost V 3 bases and J 4 bases, with 16 bases left between them. Germline V gene data show CDR1 as SGHRS and CDR2 as YFSETQ. The CDR3 has 15 amino acids. The CDR3 DNA sequence: TGCGCCAGCAGCTGGACTGCAGGGGCAAGCACTGAAGCTTTCTTT. Its protein product is CASSWTAGASTEAFF.

The chain recombines TRBV3-1 (or the pseudogene TRBV3-2) with TRBJ2-7, with unresolved D. Trimming removed 1 base at V and 5 bases at J, with 15 bases between. The CDR3 length is 15 residues. Germline V gene lookup returns CDR1 LGHDT and CDR2 YNNKEL (reference sequence). CDR3 amino acids: CASSQGSGKIDEQYF. The CDR3 DNA is TGTGCCAGCAGCCAAGGTTCGGGTAAGATCGACGAGCAGTACTTC.

This clone has only one observation. This CDR3 is CASNLRGNTEAFF. The DNA for the CDR3 is TGTGCCAGCAACCTTAGGGGGAACACTGAAGCTTTCTTT. The chain links TRBV7-2 to TRBJ1-1, with TRBD1 as a possible D gene (5 bases). The CDR3 sequence is 13 residues long. The V and J ends lost 7 bases and 1 base respectively, with 10 bases between them. Looked up from germline, CDR1 is SGHTA and CDR2 is FQGNSA.

The chain uses TRBV9 and TRBJ2-1; D remains ambiguous. Trimming removed 3 bases from V and 6 bases from J, with 10 bases in between. This CDR3 region has 13 residues. Germline CDR1 reads SGDLS; CDR2 reads YYNGEE. CDR3 residues: CASSAPRVNEQFF. The CDR3 DNA follows: TGTGCCAGCAGCGCCCCTCGAGTCAATGAGCAGTTCTTC.

V usage is TRBV5-1 and J usage is TRBJ2-1; 8 nucleotides line up with TRBD1. CDR1 SGHRS and CDR2 YFSETQ come from the germline V gene. The CDR3 sequence is 14 residues long. V was clipped by 2 bases and J by 7 bases; unmatched bases: 5. CDR3 protein: CASSLGTGLNEQFF. CDR3 nucleotides: TGCGCCAGCAGCTTAGGGACAGGCTTAAATGAGCAGTTCTTC.

V and J are TRBV15 and TRBJ1-1; 10 nucleotides line up with TRBD1. J gave up 3 bases and V 1 base, and 2 bases lay outside the gene matches. CDR1 is LNHNV and CDR2 is YYDKDF in the germline V gene (reference sequence). The CDR3 has 15 residues. CDR3: CATSRGTGGDTEAFF. In DNA, the CDR3 is TGTGCCACCAGCAGAGGGACAGGGGGTGACACTGAAGCTTTCTTT.

The CDR3 nucleotides are TGTGCCAGCAGCCAAGGGATCGACAGGGGATTTGGCAATGAGCAGTTCTTC. Translated, it gives CASSQGIDRGFGNEQFF. V is TRBV3-1 (or the pseudogene TRBV3-2) and J is TRBJ2-1, with 8 positions matching TRBD1. Trimming cost V 1 base and J 6 bases; bases outside gene matches: 11. Germline V gives CDR1 LGHDT, CDR2 YNNKEL (reference sequence). The CDR3 covers 17 residues.

This clone was counted a single time. The rearrangement links TRBV19 to TRBJ1-5; D is ambiguous. The CDR3 length is 13 residues. The germline V and J ends were trimmed by 4 bases and 4 bases, with 8 bases remaining between them. The germline V gene has CDR1 LNHDA and CDR2 SQIVND (reference sequence). In DNA, the CDR3 is TGTGCCAGTAGTAGGCAGAAAAATCAGCCCCAGCATTTT. It specifies CASSRQKNQPQHF.

The chain is built from TRBV27 and TRBJ1-2; TRBD1 matches at 10 bases. This CDR3 is built from 14 residues. Germline loops: CDR1 MNHEY, CDR2 SMNVEV (reference sequence). V dropped 5 bases and J dropped 4; count of bases not matched to a gene: 4. In DNA form, the CDR3 reads TGTGCCAGCAGTCCAAGGACAGGGGGCTATGGCTACACCTTC. It encodes CASSPRTGGYGYTF.

The chain combines TRBV5-1 with TRBJ2-2, with D possibly TRBD1 on 6 matching bases. This CDR3 is built from 15 residues. Trimming removed 4 bases at V and 1 base at J, with 11 bases between. From germline, CDR1 is SGHRS and CDR2 YFSETQ. CDR3 loop: CASSQRTENTGELFF. CDR3 coding DNA: TGCGCCAGCAGCCAAAGGACAGAGAACACCGGGGAGCTGTTTTTT.

The table lists this clone with a few counts. The chain employs TRBV4-3 and TRBJ1-1, with 8 bases matching TRBD1. J lost 5 bases, V lost 0 bases, and 5 bases had no gene match. CDR3 length: 15 residues. Germline V gives CDR1 LGHNA, CDR2 YSLEER. CDR3 DNA: TGCGCCAGCAGCCAAGACAGGGGGCCTGGGACTGAAGCTTTCTTT. Its protein product is CASSQDRGPGTEAFF.

In DNA, the CDR3 is TGTGCCACCAGTACAACTTCTAGACTAGCGGGGGTCTACGAGCAGTACTTC. It translates to CATSTTSRLAGVYEQYF. The chain employs TRBV15 and TRBJ2-7; 12 bases line up with TRBD2. The CDR3 consists of 17 residues. CDR1 and CDR2 from the germline V gene are LNHNV and YYDKDF (reference sequence). J lost 3 bases, V lost 6 bases, and 12 bases had no gene match.

The chain employs TRBV27 and TRBJ2-7; no clear D gene. Per germline, CDR1 MNHEY and CDR2 SMNVEV (reference sequence). The CDR3 contains 12 residues. The V end lost 11 bases, the J end lost 3 bases, and 14 bases lay between the germline ends. CDR3 sequence: CAGTLKVYEQYF. CDR3 nucleotide sequence: TGTGCCGGCACCCTGAAGGTCTACGAGCAGTACTTC.

This clone was observed a few times. This rearrangement joins TRBV6-6 to TRBJ2-2; D may be TRBD1 or TRBD2 (6 bases each). V was cut by 2 bases and J by 2 bases, with 12 bases left in between. Germline CDR1 and CDR2: MNHNY and SVGAGI (reference sequence). This CDR3 comprises 16 residues. The CDR3 DNA sequence: TGTGCCAGCAGTTACGGGGGGACACTTAACACCGGGGAGCTGTTTTTT. Residues: CASSYGGTLNTGELFF.

The chain carries TRBV9 and TRBJ1-2, with D tentatively TRBD1 (5 bases). Germline-derived CDR1 and CDR2 are SGDLS and YYNGEE. V shed 4 bases and J shed 6 bases, with 16 bases lying between them. The CDR3 is 14 amino acids. The DNA for the CDR3 is TGTGCCAGCAGCACAACGCAGGGATACGATGGCTACACCTTC. Encoded protein: CASSTTQGYDGYTF.

The genes are TRBV18 and TRBJ2-1; D possibly uses TRBD1 or TRBD2 (5 bases each). V was clipped by 5 bases and J by 2 bases, with 19 bases between them. This CDR3 is built from 17 residues. The V gene's germline CDR1 is KGHSH and CDR2 LQKENI. The CDR3 sequence is CASSAVGPVGAYNEQFF. DNA for the CDR3: TGTGCCAGCTCAGCAGTAGGACCTGTGGGGGCCTACAATGAGCAGTTCTTC.

The CDR3 DNA sequence: TGTGCCTGGAGTACGATAACAGGGGTTGGGCAGTACTTC. It codes for CAWSTITGVGQYF. The chain employs TRBV30 and TRBJ2-7, with 7 bases aligning to TRBD1. The CDR3 has 13 amino acids. Trimming removed 2 bases from V and 9 bases from J; junction bases left unmatched: 10. The V gene's germline CDR1 is GTSNPN and CDR2 SVGIG (reference sequence). Supplemented by reference TRBV30 and TRBJ2-7, the full variable domain reads SQTIHQWPATLVQPVGSPLSLECTVEGTSNPNLYWYRQAAGRGLQLLFYSVGIGQISSEVPQNLSASRPQDRQFILSSKKLLLSDSGFYLCAWSTITGVGQYFGPGTRLTVT.

This clone has more than one count but fewer than ten. The rearrangement joins TRBV5-5 to TRBJ1-1, with D maybe TRBD1 (5 bases). Germline loops: CDR1 SGHKS, CDR2 YYEKEE (reference sequence). The CDR3 runs to 14 residues. The V and J ends lost 4 bases and 5 bases respectively, with 15 bases between them. This chain's CDR3 is CASSTVGRSTEAFF. The CDR3 nucleotides read TGTGCCAGCAGCACGGTGGGACGGTCTACTGAAGCTTTCTTT.

The chain has TRBV5-4 and TRBJ1-2; possible D gene TRBD1, 5 bases. Germline V gene data show CDR1 as SGHNT and CDR2 as YYREEE (reference sequence). V dropped 4 bases and J dropped 2 bases, with 9 bases sitting between them. CDR3 length equals 13 residues. CDR3 in amino acids: CASSTGTNYGYTF. The DNA for the CDR3 is TGTGCCAGCAGCACCGGGACGAACTATGGCTACACCTTC.

About this clone itself: A read error may explain this, as a much larger clone is one base away. The sample contains more than one DNA sequence encoding this CDR3. The chain employs TRBV27 and TRBJ2-7, with TRBD1 matching over 9 bases. CDR3 size: 15 residues. Trimming at V came to 2 bases and at J to 3 bases, leaving 5 bases not matched to a gene. The germline CDR1 and CDR2 sequences are MNHEY and SMNVEV (reference sequence). In nucleotides, the CDR3 is TGTGCCAGCAGTTTAGTGGGGACAGGGCTCTACGAGCAGTACTTC. Its translation is CASSLVGTGLYEQYF.

This chain links TRBV6-1 with TRBJ2-4; 7 bases fit TRBD1. The CDR3 loop spans 13 amino acids. V was pared by 3 bases and J by 6 bases, with 2 bases of the junction left unmatched. Germline V gives CDR1 MNHNS, CDR2 SASEGT. CDR3 DNA: TGTGCCAGCAGTGATGGGGACAGAAACATTCAGTACTTC. Protein: CASSDGDRNIQYF.

The V call is TRBV30, the J call TRBJ1-5; D remains ambiguous. Trimming stripped 2 bases from V and 4 bases from J, with 6 bases between. From germline, CDR1 is GTSNPN and CDR2 SVGIG (reference sequence). This CDR3 spans 12 amino acids. The CDR3 nucleotides are TGTGCCTGGAGTTGGGGAAATCAGCCCCAGCATTTT. It is translated as CAWSWGNQPQHF. The whole variable domain, filled in from reference TRBV30 and TRBJ1-5, reads SQTIHQWPATLVQPVGSPLSLECTVEGTSNPNLYWYRQAAGRGLQLLFYSVGIGQISSEVPQNLSASRPQDRQFILSSKKLLLSDSGFYLCAWSWGNQPQHFGDGTRLSIL.

The rearrangement uses TRBV18 and TRBJ1-2, with 10 bases that match TRBD1. Unmatched junction bases numbered 3, after V lost 3 bases and J lost 2 bases. Germline CDR1 is KGHSH and CDR2 is LQKENI. The CDR3 loop spans 15 amino acids. CDR3: CASSPGQGFNYGYTF. The DNA for the CDR3 is TGTGCCAGCTCACCGGGACAGGGGTTCAACTATGGCTACACCTTC.

This chain connects TRBV6-6 to TRBJ1-5, with D possibly being TRBD1 (5 bases). The V end lost 4 bases, the J end lost 1 base, and 14 bases lay between the germline ends. The CDR3 is 16 amino acids. Germline-derived CDR1 and CDR2 are MNHNY and SVGAGI (reference sequence). CDR3 region: CASSFSGRVSNQPQHF. In DNA, the CDR3 is TGTGCCAGCAGTTTTTCAGGGCGGGTGAGCAATCAGCCCCAGCATTTT.